These 9 T cell receptor beta chains originate from one sample sequenced in a study of blood T cell repertoires in COVID-19. The method was immunoSEQ multiplex PCR; TCRdb's version includes in-frame clones alone and lacks a portion of them. The sample has about 320,000 clones, approximately 91% seen once. The sample was PBMCs or T cells enriched from blood (not recorded which). All receptors come from a woman aged 25 to 45 who had been exposed to COVID-19.

V and J are TRBV2 and TRBJ2-5; 9 bases are shared with TRBD1. V lost 6 bases to trimming and J lost 1 base; unmatched junction nucleotides: 9. The CDR3 loop spans 16 amino acids. The germline V gene encodes CDR1 SNHLY and CDR2 FYNNEI. The CDR3 nucleotides read TGTGCCAGCAGCGTAGACAGGGGGTTCGGCCAAGAGACCCAGTACTTC. Its translation is CASSVDRGFGQETQYF.

The chain couples TRBV5-5 to TRBJ1-5; no reliable D call. Per germline, CDR1 SGHKS and CDR2 YYEKEE (reference sequence). This CDR3 region has 13 residues. V lost 1 base, J lost 5 bases, and 7 bases lay in between. The DNA of the CDR3 is TGTGCCAGCAGCTTGTCCCATTATCAGCCCCAGCATTTT. It codes for CASSLSHYQPQHF.

The chain recombines TRBV6-5 with TRBJ1-2, with a tentative D call TRBD1 (6 bases). Germline V CDR1 and CDR2: MNHEY, SVGAGI. Trimming removed 6 bases from V and 4 bases from J, with 15 bases in between. The CDR3 has 14 amino acids. This chain's CDR3 is CASRNPRGPYGYTF. In DNA, the CDR3 is TGTGCCAGCAGAAATCCCAGGGGTCCCTATGGCTACACCTTC.

This chain connects TRBV9 to TRBJ2-1, with D possibly TRBD2 on 6 matching bases. Germline CDR1 reads SGDLS; CDR2 reads YYNGEE. V was cut by 5 bases and J by 6 bases, with 12 bases left in between. The CDR3 is made up of 13 amino acids. CDR3 residues: CASSVPAGNEQFF. DNA of the CDR3: TGTGCCAGCAGTGTACCAGCGGGCAATGAGCAGTTCTTC. Combining the CDR3 with reference TRBV9 and TRBJ2-1 gives the whole variable domain DSGVTQTPKHLITATGQRVTLRCSPRSGDLSVYWYQQSLDQGLQFLIQYYNGEERAKGNILERFSAQQFPDLHSELNLSSLELGDSALYFCASSVPAGNEQFFGPGTRLTVL.

The CDR3 region has the DNA TGTGCCAGTAGTATAGTGGGGGGCCAAGAGACCCAGTACTTC. Amino acids: CASSIVGGQETQYF. V is TRBV19 and J is TRBJ2-5, with D perhaps matching TRBD2 (6 bases). CDR1 is LNHDA and CDR2 is SQIVND in the germline V gene (reference sequence). Trimming cost V 1 base and J 1 base, with 7 bases left between them. The CDR3 runs 14 residues.

The chain combines TRBV5-1 with TRBJ1-1; unclear D gene. Germline assignment: CDR1 SGHRS and CDR2 YFSETQ. V lost 6 bases to trimming and J lost 4 bases, with 22 bases between them. The CDR3 is 16 residues long. In nucleotides, the CDR3 is TGCGCCAGCACCGAGTTGAGCTCCAACTCTGGCACTGAAGCTTTCTTT. Its protein product is CASTELSSNSGTEAFF.

The CDR3 here is CASSLGQAPNYGYTF. The CDR3 DNA is TGCGCCAGCAGCCTCGGACAGGCCCCTAACTATGGCTACACCTTC. The chain is built from TRBV5-1 and TRBJ1-2; 7 bases line up with TRBD1. Germline CDR1 and CDR2: SGHRS and YFSETQ. The CDR3 is made up of 15 amino acids. Trimming at V came to 4 bases and at J to 0 bases, leaving 6 bases not matched to a gene.

V gene TRBV19 combines with J gene TRBJ1-2; tentative D call: TRBD1 (6 bases). Trimming removed 5 bases from V and 6 bases from J, with 13 bases in between. CDR1 LNHDA and CDR2 SQIVND come from the germline V gene (reference sequence). CDR3 length: 13 amino acids. CDR3 bases: TGTGCCAGTAGTGTGGGGGCAGGGGATGGCTACACCTTC. Protein product: CASSVGAGDGYTF.

The chain uses TRBV12-3 or TRBV12-4 and TRBJ2-5, with 8 positions matching TRBD1. The ends lost 4 bases at V and 4 bases at J; junction bases unmatched: 2. This CDR3 is built from 13 residues. In DNA, the CDR3 is TGTGCCAGCAGTTCACAGGGGGGAGAGACCCAGTACTTC. It encodes CASSSQGGETQYF.